This is a list of T cell receptor beta chains from one sample in a study of blood T cell repertoires in COVID-19. The method was immunoSEQ multiplex PCR; TCRdb's version includes in-frame clones alone and lacks a portion of them. The table records tens of thousands of clones, approximately 87% of them present only once. Sequencing was done on a sample of peripheral blood. Receptors originate from a man between 35 and 55 years old with COVID-19, enrolled during active disease. Both conserved end residues are part of each CDR3. D genes are given only for firm matches. The size of a clone is reported for some rows only, either as once, few or many, or as a class for expanded clones.

TRBV24-1	14	TRBJ2-2	.	few	TGTGCCACCAGATCACAGGGGAACACCGGGGAGCTGTTTTTT	CATRSQGNTGELFF
TRBV5-1	15	TRBJ2-7	.	.	TGCGCCAGCAGCTCGGGGGTGGAGATTTCCTACGAGCAGTACTTC	CASSSGVEISYEQYF
TRBV3-1/TRBV3-2	13	TRBJ1-6	TRBD1	.	TGTGCCAGCACGGGACAGGGGTATTCACCCCTCCACTTT	CASTGQGYSPLHF
TRBV4-2	18	TRBJ2-3	TRBD2	.	TGTGCCAGCAGCCAAGTTTCGATAGGGACTAGCGGGGTAGATACGCAGTATTTT	CASSQVSIGTSGVDTQYF
TRBV28	15	TRBJ1-2	.	.	TGTGCCAGCAGCTTCGACCAGGGAGGAAACTATGGCTACACCTTC	CASSFDQGGNYGYTF
TRBV10-2	13	TRBJ2-2	.	.	TGCGCCAGCACGGGGGCGAACACCGGGGAGCTGTTTTTT	CASTGANTGELFF
TRBV3-1/TRBV3-2	14	TRBJ2-4	TRBD1	.	TGTGCCAGCAGCTTCCGGACAGGGGAGGGCATTCAGTACTTC	CASSFRTGEGIQYF
TRBV11-2	15	TRBJ2-7	TRBD1	.	TGTGCCAGCAGCTTATATCAGGGGGCTACCTACGAGCAGTACTTC	CASSLYQGATYEQYF
TRBV11-2	15	TRBJ2-7	.	.	TGTGCCAGCAGCTTAGATTCGACACTCATGGACGAGCAGTACTTC	CASSLDSTLMDEQYF
TRBV9	18	TRBJ2-1	TRBD2	once	TGTGCCAGCAGCGTAGGCGGACTAGCGGGAGGACTTAGCAATGAGCAGTTCTTC	CASSVGGLAGGLSNEQFF
TRBV14	15	TRBJ1-1	TRBD1	.	TGTGCCAGCAGCCAAGGGATGACAGGGGGCACTGAAGCTTTCTTT	CASSQGMTGGTEAFF
TRBV6-2/TRBV6-3	15	TRBJ2-1	.	.	TGTGCCAGCAGTTACCGGCAGGGTGGTTTCGATGAGCAGTTCTTC	CASSYRQGGFDEQFF
TRBV28	13	TRBJ2-3	TRBD2	.	TGTGCCACCTGGGGGGGAGGTACAGATACGCAGTATTTT	CATWGGGTDTQYF
TRBV13	14	TRBJ2-1	TRBD1	.	TGTGCCAGCAGCCTCGGACAGGGGGCGGGTGAGCAGTTCTTC	CASSLGQGAGEQFF
TRBV11-2	18	TRBJ2-1	TRBD1	.	TGTGCCAGCAAAAAGGGGACAGCCCTGATGAGCTCCTACAATGAGCAGTTCTTC	CASKKGTALMSSYNEQFF
TRBV29-1	16	TRBJ2-3	TRBD2	.	TGCAGCGTTGAGGGCCTAGCGGGGGGCGCACTATATACGCAGTATTTT	CSVEGLAGGALYTQYF
TRBV7-8	16	TRBJ2-4	.	.	TGTGCCAGCAGCTTAGGGGGGACAATAGCCAAAAACATTCAGTACTTC	CASSLGGTIAKNIQYF
TRBV19	14	TRBJ1-2	TRBD1	once	TGTGCCAGTAGCCCTTCAGGGAACAGGGGTGGCTACACCTTC	CASSPSGNRGGYTF
TRBV2	12	TRBJ1-2	.	once	TGTGCCAGCAGCATGGGAGCGCGGGGCTACACCTTC	CASSMGARGYTF
TRBV7-9	16	TRBJ2-3	TRBD2	.	TGTGCCAGCAGCTACTCCAGCGGGGGGTTCACAGATACGCAGTATTTT	CASSYSSGGFTDTQYF
TRBV12-5	13	TRBJ1-3	.	.	TGTGCTAGTGGTTCCCCGTATGGAAACACCATATATTTT	CASGSPYGNTIYF
TRBV27	15	TRBJ1-3	.	once	TGTGCCAGCAGTTTCCCGCCAGGCTCTGGAAACACCATATATTTT	CASSFPPGSGNTIYF
TRBV11-2	15	TRBJ1-6	.	.	TGTGCCAGCAGCTTAGAGGCAGGGAGGGATTCACCCCTCCACTTT	CASSLEAGRDSPLHF
TRBV30	13	TRBJ1-4	TRBD1	once	TGTGCCGGTACAAGGGGGCGCGATGAAAAACTGTTTTTT	CAGTRGRDEKLFF